This is a list of T cell receptor beta chains from one sample in a study of blood T cells in healthy people across ages. From the 5' RACE reads, TCRdb called clonotypes with MiXCR, one entry per CDR3 protein. The sample includes about 680,000 distinct CDR3 sequences, around 49% of them seen just once. The sequenced sample consisted of blood. Receptor source: a woman aged 60 to 75 in good health. CDR3s include the opening cysteine and the closing phenylalanine or tryptophan. Each record gives: J gene, clone size, D gene, V gene, CDR3 DNA, CDR3 protein. A D gene is named only where the DNA matches it firmly. Clone size is given for some rows only: seen once, a few or many times, or a class if the clone is expanded.

j_call: TRBJ2-1
clone_size: few
d_call: TRBD2
v_call: TRBV18
cdr3_nt: TGTGCCAGCTCACTAGGACTAGCGTATAACAATGAGCAGTTCTTC
cdr3_aa: CASSLGLAYNNEQFF

j_call: TRBJ2-3
clone_size: .
d_call: .
v_call: TRBV5-1
cdr3_nt: TGCGCCAGCACCTACAATCGGCCAGGGCGAGATACGCAGTATTTT
cdr3_aa: CASTYNRPGRDTQYF

j_call: TRBJ2-7
clone_size: .
d_call: .
v_call: TRBV11-2
cdr3_nt: TGTGCCAGCAACTTGTCCCTGATGAGGTACAATGAGCAGTACTTC
cdr3_aa: CASNLSLMRYNEQYF

j_call: TRBJ1-1
clone_size: .
d_call: .
v_call: TRBV20-1
cdr3_nt: TGCAGTGCTAGAGCCGGACAGAACACTGAAGCTTTCTTT
cdr3_aa: CSARAGQNTEAFF

j_call: TRBJ2-7
clone_size: .
d_call: TRBD1
v_call: TRBV7-2
cdr3_nt: TGTGCCAGCAGCTTATTGGGGACAGGGGCGGGCTACGAGCAGTACTTC
cdr3_aa: CASSLLGTGAGYEQYF

j_call: TRBJ2-7
clone_size: few
d_call: TRBD1
v_call: TRBV2
cdr3_nt: TGTGCCAGCAGGAAGGGGACAGGGGAAGGGTACGAGCAGTACTTC
cdr3_aa: CASRKGTGEGYEQYF

j_call: TRBJ2-7
clone_size: .
d_call: TRBD2
v_call: TRBV7-9
cdr3_nt: TGTGCCAGCAGCTTTCTCCAAGGACTAGCGGGAGATCGGCAGTACTTC
cdr3_aa: CASSFLQGLAGDRQYF

j_call: TRBJ2-1
clone_size: .
d_call: TRBD2
v_call: TRBV9
cdr3_nt: TGTGCCAGCAGCATCCGGACTAGCGGGAATGGTGATGAGCAGTTCTTC
cdr3_aa: CASSIRTSGNGDEQFF

j_call: TRBJ1-2
clone_size: .
d_call: .
v_call: TRBV5-6
cdr3_nt: TGTGCCAGCAGCTCGGCACCCTCGGTCGGCTACACCTTC
cdr3_aa: CASSSAPSVGYTF

j_call: TRBJ2-4
clone_size: few
d_call: .
v_call: TRBV27
cdr3_nt: TGTGCCAGCAGTTTAACGAGGAACAGTCGAAGGAAAAACATTCAGTACTTC
cdr3_aa: CASSLTRNSRRKNIQYF

j_call: TRBJ2-1
clone_size: .
d_call: .
v_call: TRBV27
cdr3_nt: TGTGCCAGCAGTCCATCAGGAGGGGTGCAGTACAATGAGCAGTTCTTC
cdr3_aa: CASSPSGGVQYNEQFF

j_call: TRBJ2-2
clone_size: many
d_call: .
v_call: TRBV10-3
cdr3_nt: TGTGCCATCAGTGATGACAGGCGAGCGACCGGGGAGCTGTTTTTT
cdr3_aa: CAISDDRRATGELFF

j_call: TRBJ2-7
clone_size: .
d_call: .
v_call: TRBV6-6
cdr3_nt: TGTGCCAGCACCCTCTATGTGTCTCACCTTTACGAGCAGTACTTC
cdr3_aa: CASTLYVSHLYEQYF

j_call: TRBJ2-5
clone_size: .
d_call: .
v_call: TRBV7-9
cdr3_nt: TGTGCCAGCAGCTTCGCGGGACACTCGCAAGAGACCCAGTACTTC
cdr3_aa: CASSFAGHSQETQYF

j_call: TRBJ2-5
clone_size: few
d_call: TRBD1
v_call: TRBV28
cdr3_nt: TGTGCCAGCAGTCGACAGGGGACAAGGGAGACCCAGTACTTC
cdr3_aa: CASSRQGTRETQYF

j_call: TRBJ2-1
clone_size: .
d_call: .
v_call: TRBV11-3
cdr3_nt: TGTGCCAGCAGCCCTCCAGGGAGTCCCTACAATGAGCAGTTCTTC
cdr3_aa: CASSPPGSPYNEQFF

j_call: TRBJ2-3
clone_size: .
d_call: .
v_call: TRBV21-1
cdr3_nt: TGTGCCAGCAGTAAAGTGTTGGGTAGCGGGAGCACAGATACGCAGTATTTT
cdr3_aa: CASSKVLGSGSTDTQYF

j_call: TRBJ2-1
clone_size: few
d_call: TRBD1
v_call: TRBV9
cdr3_nt: TGTGCCAGCAGCACCGGGACAGCCTACAATGAGCAGTTCTTC
cdr3_aa: CASSTGTAYNEQFF